This note documents a single T cell receptor beta chain sequence. Its antigen remains unidentified. V lost 1 base and J lost 3, with 10 bases in between. CDR1 and CDR2 (germline): SGHTA, FQGNSA. The CDR3 contains 16 residues. These data belong to a study of T cell repertoires in cytomegalovirus infection. Study background: HLA-B-restricted CMV epitopes that are well studied were used alongside recently identified HLA-C-restricted ones. Indicated by public TCR beta signatures were CMV infection and matching HLA type.

Via MiXCR, TCRdb re-called the reads, giving one row per CDR3 protein. The sample has roughly 570,000 distinct CDR3 sequences, roughly 42% seen once. Study results and caveats: Clonotype analysis showed dominance of the ex vivo response by HLA-C-restricted CMV-specific TCR beta clonotypes. Carriers of CMV and the relevant HLA type were discriminated by public TCR beta frequency.

This TCR was recovered from a human donor in good health (CMV status not recorded). Some clones in this sample may be carry-over from other donors' samples. The sample in question was cultured PBMCs, obtained from culture after CMV antigen stimulation. This chain links TRBV7-2 with TRBJ1-6; D is undetermined. The CDR3 region is CASSLDSFSYNSPLHF. Written as DNA, the CDR3 is TGTGCCAGCAGCTTAGATAGTTTCAGCTATAATTCACCCCTCCACTTT. The variable domain in full, completed from reference TRBV7-2 and TRBJ1-6, reads GAGVSQSPSNKVTEKGKDVELRCDPISGHTALYWYRQSLGQGLEFLIYFQGNSAPDKSGLPSDRFSAERTGGSVSTLTIQRTQQEDSAVYLCASSLDSFSYNSPLHFGNGTRLTVT.